The 32 T cell receptor beta chains below come from one sample, sequenced in a study of CXCR3-negative and CXCR3-positive naive CD8 T cells. TRB cDNA was prepared as libraries by UMI-labeled 5' RACE. TCRdb reprocessed the 5' RACE reads; each CDR3 protein has one entry and no DNA is given. Here the sample table reports around 57,000 distinct CDR3 sequences. What was sequenced was memory CD8+ T cells from blood. These receptors all stem from a human donor in good health. Some clones in this sample may be carry-over from other donors' samples.

V usage is TRBV4-1 and J usage is TRBJ2-7. The CDR3 loop spans 15 amino acids. Germline CDR1 is MGHRA and CDR2 is YSYEKL. The CDR3 sequence is CASSHTQFSTYEQYF.

This sequence joins TRBV9 and TRBJ2-5; TCRdb names TRBD1, which stays unverified in the absence of DNA. Germline lookup yields CDR1 SGDLS and CDR2 YYNGEE. The CDR3 loop spans 15 amino acids. CDR3 amino acids: CASSVGQTEKETQYF. The whole variable domain, filled in from reference TRBV9 and TRBJ2-5, reads DSGVTQTPKHLITATGQRVTLRCSPRSGDLSVYWYQQSLDQGLQFLIQYYNGEERAKGNILERFSAQQFPDLHSELNLSSLELGDSALYFCASSVGQTEKETQYFGPGTRLLVL.

The V gene is TRBV7-9, the J gene TRBJ1-4; absent DNA, TCRdb's TRBD1 call cannot be checked. The CDR3 totals 16 residues. Germline-derived CDR1 and CDR2 are SEHNR and FQNEAQ (reference sequence). CDR3 sequence reads: CASSLDGDRGNEKLFF.

This clonotype is identified as medium-sized (0.01 to 0.1%) from frequency. Here the CDR3 reads CAWSVLTGANTEAFF. This chain uses TRBV30 with TRBJ1-1; as DNA is missing, the TRBD1 call by TCRdb cannot be tested. The CDR3 runs 15 residues. Germline loops: CDR1 GTSNPN, CDR2 SVGIG (reference sequence).

The rearrangement joins TRBV12-3 or TRBV12-4 to TRBJ1-1. This CDR3 is 15 amino acids long. The CDR3 here is CASSSRPTFATEAFF.

The V and J genes are TRBV12-3 or TRBV12-4 and TRBJ2-3; TCRdb gives TRBD1 as the D gene, but with no DNA this cannot be confirmed. The CDR3 contains 17 residues. Here the CDR3 reads CASTPLGGAGATDTQYF.

V usage is TRBV10-2 and J usage is TRBJ2-1. The CDR3 consists of 11 residues. CDR1 and CDR2 from the germline V gene are WSHSY and SAAADI. This CDR3 reads CASRLAGEQFF.

This sequence joins TRBV5-1 and TRBJ2-1; TCRdb lists TRBD1, though no DNA is available to test this call. CDR3 length: 14 residues. The germline CDR1 and CDR2 sequences are SGHRS and YFSETQ. CDR3 sequence reads: CASSGTATFGEQFF.

V is TRBV9 and J is TRBJ2-1; TCRdb's D call of TRBD1 is untestable without DNA. CDR3 length equals 15 residues. Germline CDR1 SGDLS, CDR2 YYNGEE. The CDR3 loop reads CASSVGQGASNEQFF.

CDR3 protein: CSVPSGIGHNEQFF. The chain links TRBV29-1 to TRBJ2-1; the D call from TCRdb, TRBD2, cannot be confirmed without DNA. CDR3 length: 14 residues. Germline V gene lookup returns CDR1 SQVTM and CDR2 ANQGSEA.

The chain combines TRBV14 with TRBJ2-2. Germline V gene sequence: CDR1 SGHDN, CDR2 FVKESK. The CDR3 runs 14 residues. The CDR3 reads CASSQDLNTGELFF.

The V call is TRBV12-3 or TRBV12-4, the J call TRBJ2-5. The CDR3 consists of 12 residues. The CDR3 loop is CASSFSQETQYF.

The V gene is TRBV20-1, the J gene TRBJ2-1; the TCRdb call, TRBD2, lacks DNA for checking. Germline CDR1 reads DFQATT; CDR2 reads SNEGSKA (reference sequence). The CDR3 sequence is 16 residues long. CDR3 sequence reads: CSARAVAGVEYNEQFF.

The chain's CDR3 is CSAKTSGVYNEQFF. The J gene is TRBJ2-1, the V gene TRBV20-1; as DNA is missing, the TRBD2 call by TCRdb cannot be tested. Germline V gives CDR1 DFQATT, CDR2 SNEGSKA (reference sequence). The CDR3 sequence is 14 residues long.

The V and J genes are TRBV9 and TRBJ2-5. This CDR3 is built from 15 residues. CDR1 and CDR2 from the germline V gene are SGDLS and YYNGEE. CDR3 sequence: CASSVGSLVEETQYF.

This rearrangement joins TRBV6-2 or TRBV6-3 to TRBJ2-5; TCRdb picks TRBD1, but there is no DNA to check that call. The germline V gene has CDR1 MNHEY and CDR2 SVGEGT. The CDR3 consists of 13 residues. CDR3 residues: CASRYQGGETQYF.

The chain is built from TRBV29-1 and TRBJ2-1; the TCRdb D gene call, TRBD1, has no DNA to confirm it. Germline V gives CDR1 SQVTM, CDR2 ANQGSEA. The CDR3 totals 11 residues. The CDR3 spells CSVDPGVEQFF.

The chain is built from TRBV6-5 and TRBJ2-3; no DNA is available, so the TRBD1 call from TCRdb remains unchecked. The CDR3 is made up of 20 amino acids. The germline CDR1 and CDR2 sequences are MNHEY and SVGAGI. CDR3 sequence: CASSYSGGESGGEGTDTQYF.

This chain connects TRBV28 to TRBJ2-7; TCRdb calls TRBD1, which cannot be checked without DNA. Germline assignment: CDR1 MDHEN and CDR2 SYDVKM. The CDR3 contains 14 residues. The chain's CDR3 is CASCRDRSYYEQYF.

V usage is TRBV4-3 and J usage is TRBJ2-3; the D gene TCRdb calls, TRBD2, cannot be checked with no DNA. Looked up from germline, CDR1 is LGHNA and CDR2 is YSLEER. The CDR3 length is 14 residues. This CDR3 is CASSQEEGTDTQYF.

V and J are TRBV6-2 or TRBV6-3 and TRBJ2-7; TCRdb designates TRBD2, a call that cannot be tested without DNA. The length of the CDR3 is 15 residues. The germline CDR1 and CDR2 sequences are MNHEY and SVGEGT. The CDR3 protein is CASSAPDYPAYEQYF.

The chain combines TRBV15 with TRBJ2-2; TCRdb calls TRBD2, which cannot be checked without DNA. CDR1 is LNHNV and CDR2 is YYDKDF in the germline V gene (reference sequence). The CDR3 length is 16 residues. CDR3 amino acids: CATSRDFFSGTGELFF.

CDR3 sequence reads: CASDADEAAGANVLTF. The chain carries TRBV28 and TRBJ2-6. The length of the CDR3 is 16 residues. Germline V lookup: CDR1 MDHEN, CDR2 SYDVKM.

The V and J genes are TRBV28 and TRBJ2-2; no DNA is available, so the TRBD1 call from TCRdb remains unchecked. Germline loops: CDR1 MDHEN, CDR2 SYDVKM. The CDR3 consists of 15 residues. CDR3 sequence: CAGSYGTVNTGELFF.

The rearrangement links TRBV20-1 to TRBJ2-7; the D call of TRBD1 rests on TCRdb alone, since no DNA is present to check it. Germline CDR1 and CDR2: DFQATT and SNEGSKA (reference sequence). The CDR3 sequence is 14 residues long. CDR3 protein: CSAGVPGQEYEQYF.

The gene calls are TRBV4-1 and TRBJ2-5. Germline-derived CDR1 and CDR2 are MGHRA and YSYEKL. The CDR3 spans 16 residues. The CDR3 loop is CASNKLYGENQETQYF.

The V and J genes are TRBV7-8 and TRBJ1-2; TCRdb calls TRBD1, which cannot be checked without DNA. The CDR3 covers 16 residues. From germline, CDR1 is SGHVS and CDR2 FQNEAQ. The CDR3 loop reads CASTPSGGGYYYGYTF.

CDR3 sequence reads: CASSLVEGTYNEQFF. The chain employs TRBV7-9 and TRBJ2-1; TCRdb's D call of TRBD2 is untestable without DNA. Germline V lookup: CDR1 SEHNR, CDR2 FQNEAQ (reference sequence). There are 15 residues in the CDR3.

The chain employs TRBV29-1 and TRBJ2-7; absent DNA, TCRdb's TRBD1 call cannot be checked. CDR1 is SQVTM, CDR2 ANQGSEA, per germline. This CDR3 spans 13 amino acids. CDR3 protein: CSVRTGDSYEQYF.

The genes are TRBV29-1 and TRBJ2-1; no DNA is available, so the TRBD2 call from TCRdb remains unchecked. The CDR3 totals 12 residues. CDR1 SQVTM and CDR2 ANQGSEA come from the germline V gene. The CDR3 protein is CSVLAGRNEQFF.

The J gene is TRBJ2-1, the V gene TRBV25-1; TCRdb indicates TRBD2, and absent DNA this call remains unverified. Germline V lookup: CDR1 MGHDK, CDR2 SYGVNS. The CDR3 length is 11 residues. CDR3 sequence reads: CASSPSNEQFF.

The CDR3 spells CASSTVGGLETQYF. The gene calls are TRBV7-9 and TRBJ2-5; TCRdb returns TRBD1, unconfirmable since there is no DNA. Germline CDR1 is SEHNR and CDR2 is FQNEAQ (reference sequence). CDR3 size: 14 residues.